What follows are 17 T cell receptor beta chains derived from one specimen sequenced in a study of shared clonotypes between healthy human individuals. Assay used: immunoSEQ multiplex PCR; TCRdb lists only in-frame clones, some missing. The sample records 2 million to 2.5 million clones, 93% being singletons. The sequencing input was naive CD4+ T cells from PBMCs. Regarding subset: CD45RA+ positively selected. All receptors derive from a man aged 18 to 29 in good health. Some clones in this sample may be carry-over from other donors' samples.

CDR3 sequence: CASSGAGTGEREQYF. In DNA, the CDR3 is TGTGCCAGCAGTGGCGCCGGGACAGGGGAACGCGAGCAGTACTTC. The V and J genes are TRBV28 and TRBJ2-7, with 10 bases fitting TRBD1. This CDR3 comprises 15 residues. The V gene's germline CDR1 is MDHEN and CDR2 SYDVKM. The junction had 10 bases not matched to a gene; V was cut back by 5 bases and J by 6 bases.

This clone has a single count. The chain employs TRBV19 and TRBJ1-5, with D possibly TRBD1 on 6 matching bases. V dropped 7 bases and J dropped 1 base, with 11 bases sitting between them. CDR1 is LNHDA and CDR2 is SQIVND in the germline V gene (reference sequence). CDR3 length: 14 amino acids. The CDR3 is CASIPTGSNQPQHF. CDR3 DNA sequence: TGTGCCAGTATCCCAACAGGGAGCAATCAGCCCCAGCATTTT.

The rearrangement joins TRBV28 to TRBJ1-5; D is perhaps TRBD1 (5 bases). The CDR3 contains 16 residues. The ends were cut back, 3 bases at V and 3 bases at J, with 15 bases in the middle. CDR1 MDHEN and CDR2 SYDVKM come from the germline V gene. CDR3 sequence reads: CASSFITGRSNQPQHF. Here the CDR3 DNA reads TGTGCCAGCAGTTTTATAACAGGACGGTCCAATCAGCCCCAGCATTTT.

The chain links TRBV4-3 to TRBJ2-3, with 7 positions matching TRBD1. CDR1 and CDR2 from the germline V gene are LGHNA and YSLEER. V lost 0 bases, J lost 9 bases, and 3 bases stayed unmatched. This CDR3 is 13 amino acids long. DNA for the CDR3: TGCGCCAGCAGCCAAGACCCAGGGGGAACGCAGTATTTT. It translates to CASSQDPGGTQYF.

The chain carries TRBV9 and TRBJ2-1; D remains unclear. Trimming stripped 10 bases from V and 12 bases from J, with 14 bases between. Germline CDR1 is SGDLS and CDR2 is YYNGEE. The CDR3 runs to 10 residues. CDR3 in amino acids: CALKLRRQFF. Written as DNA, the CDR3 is TGTGCCCTAAAGTTACGGCGGCAGTTCTTC.

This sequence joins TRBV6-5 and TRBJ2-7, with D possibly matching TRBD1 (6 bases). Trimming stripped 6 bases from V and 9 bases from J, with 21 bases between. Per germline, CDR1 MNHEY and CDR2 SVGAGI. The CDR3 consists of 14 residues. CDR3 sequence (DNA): TGTGCCAGCAGACTCAACAGGGAGATCACTACGCAGTACTTC. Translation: CASRLNREITTQYF.

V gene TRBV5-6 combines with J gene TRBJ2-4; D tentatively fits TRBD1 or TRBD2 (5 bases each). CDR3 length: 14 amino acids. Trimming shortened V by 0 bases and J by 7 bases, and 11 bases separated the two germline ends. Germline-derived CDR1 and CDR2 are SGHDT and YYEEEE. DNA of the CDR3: TGTGCCAGCAGCTTGGAGGGGCGGGTGAACATTCAGTACTTC. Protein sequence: CASSLEGRVNIQYF.

CDR3 nucleotide sequence: TGTGCCAGCAGTTCTTTAGCAGGGGGCCCAGATACGCAGTATTTT. Translation: CASSSLAGGPDTQYF. This sequence joins TRBV6-5 and TRBJ2-3; TRBD1 aligns across 8 bases. The CDR3 is made up of 15 amino acids. The ends lost 4 bases at V and 4 bases at J; junction bases unmatched: 7. CDR1 is MNHEY, CDR2 SVGAGI, per germline.

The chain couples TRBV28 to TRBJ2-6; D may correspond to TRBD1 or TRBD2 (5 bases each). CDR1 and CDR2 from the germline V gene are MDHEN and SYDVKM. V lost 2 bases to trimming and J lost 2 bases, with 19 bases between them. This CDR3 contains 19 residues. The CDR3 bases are TGTGCCAGCAGTTTAGGCTTCGGCCGCCGGGGCCCTGGGGCCAACGTCCTGACTTTC. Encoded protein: CASSLGFGRRGPGANVLTF.

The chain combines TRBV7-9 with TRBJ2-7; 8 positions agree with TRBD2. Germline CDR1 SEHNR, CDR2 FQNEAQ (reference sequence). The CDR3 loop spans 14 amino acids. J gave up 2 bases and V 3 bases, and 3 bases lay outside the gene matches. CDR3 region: CASSFGTRPYEQYF. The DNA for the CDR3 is TGTGCCAGCAGCTTCGGGACTAGACCCTACGAGCAGTACTTC.

Here the CDR3 DNA reads TGTGCCAGTAGTATAGGGCAGAGGGGACGGCCCCAGCATTTT. It is translated as CASSIGQRGRPQHF. This chain joins TRBV19 and TRBJ1-5; possibly TRBD1 for D (5 bases). Germline CDR1 and CDR2: LNHDA and SQIVND (reference sequence). This CDR3 is 14 amino acids long. V gave up 1 base and J gave up 9 bases, with 13 bases separating them.

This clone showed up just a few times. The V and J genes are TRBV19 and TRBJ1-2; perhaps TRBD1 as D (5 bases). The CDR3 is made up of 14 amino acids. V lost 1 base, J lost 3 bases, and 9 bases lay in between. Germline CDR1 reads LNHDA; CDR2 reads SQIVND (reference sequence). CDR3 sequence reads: CASSIVVGDYGYTF. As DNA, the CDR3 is TGTGCCAGTAGTATAGTGGTAGGGGACTATGGCTACACCTTC.

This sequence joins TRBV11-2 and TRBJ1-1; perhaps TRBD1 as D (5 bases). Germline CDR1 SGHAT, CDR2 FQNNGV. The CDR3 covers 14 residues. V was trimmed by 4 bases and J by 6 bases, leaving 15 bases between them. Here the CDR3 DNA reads TGTGCCAGCAGCTCCTCAGGGACTCGGGCTGAAGCTTTCTTT. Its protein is CASSSSGTRAEAFF.

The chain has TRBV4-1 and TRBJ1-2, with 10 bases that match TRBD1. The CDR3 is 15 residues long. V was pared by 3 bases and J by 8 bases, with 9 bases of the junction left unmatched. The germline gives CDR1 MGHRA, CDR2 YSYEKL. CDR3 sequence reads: CASSHPTGGRKGYTF. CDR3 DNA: TGCGCCAGCAGCCACCCGACAGGGGGCCGTAAGGGCTACACCTTC.

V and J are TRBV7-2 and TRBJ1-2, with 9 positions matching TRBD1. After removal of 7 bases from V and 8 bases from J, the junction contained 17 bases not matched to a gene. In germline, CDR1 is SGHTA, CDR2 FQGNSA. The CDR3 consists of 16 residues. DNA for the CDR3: TGTGCCAGCACCTATAGAGAGACAGGGGGATCAGAGGGCTACACCTTC. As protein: CASTYRETGGSEGYTF.

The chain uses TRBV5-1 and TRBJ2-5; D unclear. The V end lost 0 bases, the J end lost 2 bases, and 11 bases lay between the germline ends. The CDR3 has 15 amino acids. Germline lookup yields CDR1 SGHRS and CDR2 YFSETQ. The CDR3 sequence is CASSLAQRVQETQYF. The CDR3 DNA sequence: TGCGCCAGCAGCTTGGCCCAAAGGGTACAAGAGACCCAGTACTTC.

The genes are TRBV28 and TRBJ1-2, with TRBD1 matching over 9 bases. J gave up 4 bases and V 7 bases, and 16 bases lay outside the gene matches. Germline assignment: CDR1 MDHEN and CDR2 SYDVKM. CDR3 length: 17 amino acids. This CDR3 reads CASTRQRTGVIFYGYTF. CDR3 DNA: TGTGCCAGCACCCGCCAAAGGACAGGGGTTATTTTCTATGGCTACACCTTC.